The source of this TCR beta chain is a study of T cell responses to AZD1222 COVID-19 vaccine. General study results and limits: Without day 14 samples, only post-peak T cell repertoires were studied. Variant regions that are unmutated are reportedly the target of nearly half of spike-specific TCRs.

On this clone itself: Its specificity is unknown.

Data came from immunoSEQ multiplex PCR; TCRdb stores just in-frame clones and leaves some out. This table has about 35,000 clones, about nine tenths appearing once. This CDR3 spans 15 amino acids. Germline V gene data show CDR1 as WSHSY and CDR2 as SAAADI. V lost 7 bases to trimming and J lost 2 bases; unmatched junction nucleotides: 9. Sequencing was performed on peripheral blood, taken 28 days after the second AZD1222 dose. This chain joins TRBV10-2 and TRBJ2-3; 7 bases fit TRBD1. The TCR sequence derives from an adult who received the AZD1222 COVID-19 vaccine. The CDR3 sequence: CASTMGQLITDTQYF. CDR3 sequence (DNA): TGCGCCAGCACCATGGGACAGCTAATCACAGATACGCAGTATTTT.